This TCR beta chain was recovered during a study of blood T cell repertoires in COVID-19. Study at large: Sites across the United States, Italy and Spain contributed samples from acute and convalescent COVID-19.

In the original processing: For nucleated cells, counts were estimated from reference gene primer amplification. Produced via immunoSEQ multiplex PCR; TCRdb's table is partial and in-frame only. V and J calls and clone size are copied from that table; D and trimming were computed from the DNA. The table has approximately 170,000 clones, 70% to 90% seen once. The source is a man older than 75 with COVID-19, enrolled during active disease. The specimen sequenced was peripheral blood.

Written as DNA, the CDR3 is TGTGCCAGCAGCCAAGCCTCTTCATTGCGGGTTTCGAACACTGAAGCTTTCTTT. Amino acid sequence: CASSQASSLRVSNTEAFF. The chain has TRBV14 and TRBJ1-1, with D unresolved. V was cut by 1 base and J by 1 base, with 19 bases left in between. The germline gives CDR1 SGHDN, CDR2 FVKESK. The CDR3 has 18 residues.